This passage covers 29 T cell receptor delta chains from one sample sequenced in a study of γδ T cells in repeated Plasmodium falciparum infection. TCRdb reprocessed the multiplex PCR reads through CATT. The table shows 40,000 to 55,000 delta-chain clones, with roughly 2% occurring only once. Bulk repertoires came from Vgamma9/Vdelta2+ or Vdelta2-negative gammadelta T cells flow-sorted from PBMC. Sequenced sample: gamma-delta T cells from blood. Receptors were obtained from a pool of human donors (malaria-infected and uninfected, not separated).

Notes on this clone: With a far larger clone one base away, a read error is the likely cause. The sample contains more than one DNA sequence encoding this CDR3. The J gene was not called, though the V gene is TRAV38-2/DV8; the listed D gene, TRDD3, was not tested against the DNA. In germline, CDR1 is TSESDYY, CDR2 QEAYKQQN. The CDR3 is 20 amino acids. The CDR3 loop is CAYIGSGSTPGRWWGLKLIF. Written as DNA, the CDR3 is TGTGCTTATATAGGTAGCGGGAGTACTCCCGGCCGGTGGTGGGGCCTTAAACTTATCTTT.

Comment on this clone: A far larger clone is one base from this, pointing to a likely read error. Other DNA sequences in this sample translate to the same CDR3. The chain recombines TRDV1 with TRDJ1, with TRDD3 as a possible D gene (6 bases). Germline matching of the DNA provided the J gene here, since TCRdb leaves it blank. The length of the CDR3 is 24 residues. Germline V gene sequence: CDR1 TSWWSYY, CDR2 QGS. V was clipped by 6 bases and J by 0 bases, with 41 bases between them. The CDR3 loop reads CALGDMTHPLPTMGIQLNTDKLIF. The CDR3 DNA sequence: TGTGCTCTTGGAGACATGACACACCCACTTCCCACGATGGGGATCCAACTTAACACCGATAAACTCATCTTT.

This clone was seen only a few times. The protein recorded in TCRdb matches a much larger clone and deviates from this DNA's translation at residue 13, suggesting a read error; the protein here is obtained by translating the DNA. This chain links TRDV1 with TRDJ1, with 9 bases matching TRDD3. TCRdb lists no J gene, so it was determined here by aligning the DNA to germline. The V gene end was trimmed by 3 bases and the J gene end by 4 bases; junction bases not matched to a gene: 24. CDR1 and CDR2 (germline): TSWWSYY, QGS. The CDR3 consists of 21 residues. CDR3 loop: CALGDEGRKYWGTLDGDKLIF. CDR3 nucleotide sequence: TGTGCTCTTGGGGACGAAGGGCGTAAATACTGGGGGACACTCGACGGCGATAAACTCATCTTT.

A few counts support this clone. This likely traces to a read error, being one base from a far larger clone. The CDR3 nucleotides read TGTGCTCTTGGGAAATCTTCCCAGATACCAGTACTGGGGGATACGCTCGCGGATAAACTCATCTTT. The encoded protein is CALGKSSQIPVLGDTLADKLIF. The V and J genes are TRDV1 and TRDJ1; 13 bases fit TRDD3. Matching the DNA to germline supplied the J gene, which TCRdb does not give. Germline lookup yields CDR1 TSWWSYY and CDR2 QGS. V lost 5 bases to trimming and J lost 5 bases; unmatched junction nucleotides: 26. CDR3 length: 22 residues.

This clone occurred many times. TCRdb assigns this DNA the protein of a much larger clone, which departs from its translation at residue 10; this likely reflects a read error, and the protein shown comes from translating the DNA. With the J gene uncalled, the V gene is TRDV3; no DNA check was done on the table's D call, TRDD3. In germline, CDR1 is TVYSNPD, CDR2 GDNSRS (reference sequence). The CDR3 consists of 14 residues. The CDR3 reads CASGGRLGERPLIF. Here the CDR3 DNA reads TGTGCCTCCGGGGGCCGACTGGGGGAACGCCCTCTCATCTTT.

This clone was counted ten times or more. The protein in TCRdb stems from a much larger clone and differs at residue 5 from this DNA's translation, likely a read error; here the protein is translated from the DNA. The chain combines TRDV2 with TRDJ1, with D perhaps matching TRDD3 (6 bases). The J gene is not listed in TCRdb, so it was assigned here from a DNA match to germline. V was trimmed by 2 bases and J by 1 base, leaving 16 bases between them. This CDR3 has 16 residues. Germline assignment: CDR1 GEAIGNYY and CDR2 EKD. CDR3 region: CACDMGIYRITDKLIF. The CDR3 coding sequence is TGTGCCTGTGACATGGGGATTTATAGGATCACCGATAAACTCATCTTT.

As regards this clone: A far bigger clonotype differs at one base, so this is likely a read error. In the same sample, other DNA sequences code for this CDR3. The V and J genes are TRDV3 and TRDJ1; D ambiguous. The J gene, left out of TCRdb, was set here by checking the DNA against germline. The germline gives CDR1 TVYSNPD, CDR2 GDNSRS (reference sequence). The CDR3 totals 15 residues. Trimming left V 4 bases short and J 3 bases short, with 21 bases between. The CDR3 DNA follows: TGTGCCTACCGCCTCCCGAGGTTTCACCCCGATAAACTCATCTTT. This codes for CAYRLPRFHPDKLIF. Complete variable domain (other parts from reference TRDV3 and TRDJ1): CDKVTQSSPDQTVASGSEVVLLCTYDTVYSNPDLFWYRIRPDYSFQFVFYGDNSRSEGADFTQGRFSVKHILTQKAFHLVISPVRTEDSATYYCAYRLPRFHPDKLIFGKGTRVTVEP.

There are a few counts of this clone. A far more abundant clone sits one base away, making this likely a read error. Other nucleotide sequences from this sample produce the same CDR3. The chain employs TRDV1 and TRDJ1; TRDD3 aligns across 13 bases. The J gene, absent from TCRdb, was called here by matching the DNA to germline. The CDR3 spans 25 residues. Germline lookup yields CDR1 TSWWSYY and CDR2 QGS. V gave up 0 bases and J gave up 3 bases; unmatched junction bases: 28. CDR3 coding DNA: TGTGCTCTTGGGGAACTACAGTCTTCTTACACAAAAACTGGGGGATACGCGTCCTCCCCCGATAAACTCATCTTT. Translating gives CALGELQSSYTKTGGYASSPDKLIF.

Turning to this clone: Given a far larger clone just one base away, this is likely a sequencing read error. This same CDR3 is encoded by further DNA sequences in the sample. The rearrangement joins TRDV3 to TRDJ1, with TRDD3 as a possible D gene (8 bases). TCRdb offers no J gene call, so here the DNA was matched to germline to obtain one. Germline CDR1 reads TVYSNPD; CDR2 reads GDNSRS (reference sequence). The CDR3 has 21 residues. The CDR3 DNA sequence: TGTGCCTTTAGCTCCCCTTTCATTCCTACGAGGGGATACAGCTACACTGATAAACTCATCTTT. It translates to CAFSSPFIPTRGYSYTDKLIF.

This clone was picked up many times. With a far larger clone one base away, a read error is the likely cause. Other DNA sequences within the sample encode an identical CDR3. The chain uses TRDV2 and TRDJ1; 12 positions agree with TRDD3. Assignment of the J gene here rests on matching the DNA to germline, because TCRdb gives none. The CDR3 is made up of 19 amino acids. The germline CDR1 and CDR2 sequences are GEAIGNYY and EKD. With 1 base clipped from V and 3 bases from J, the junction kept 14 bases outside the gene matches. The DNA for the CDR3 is TGTGCCTGTGACACGGTTACTGGGGGATACCAGCTACACGCCGATAAACTCATCTTT. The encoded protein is CACDTVTGGYQLHADKLIF.

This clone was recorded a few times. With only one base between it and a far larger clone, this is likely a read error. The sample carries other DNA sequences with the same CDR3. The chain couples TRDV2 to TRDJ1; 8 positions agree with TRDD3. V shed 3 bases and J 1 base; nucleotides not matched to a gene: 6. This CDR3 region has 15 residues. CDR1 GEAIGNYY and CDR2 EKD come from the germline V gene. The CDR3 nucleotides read TGTGCCTGTGACTTACTGGGGGTTCTCACCGATAAACTCATCTTT. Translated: CACDLLGVLTDKLIF.

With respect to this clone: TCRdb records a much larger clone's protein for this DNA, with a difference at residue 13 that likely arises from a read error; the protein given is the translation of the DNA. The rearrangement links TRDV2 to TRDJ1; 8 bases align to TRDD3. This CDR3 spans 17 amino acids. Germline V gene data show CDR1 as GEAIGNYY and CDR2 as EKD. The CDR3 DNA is TGTGCCTGTGACCCTCTGGGGGACCTAGAGCACACCGGTAAACTCATCTTT. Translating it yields CACDPLGDLEHTGKLIF.

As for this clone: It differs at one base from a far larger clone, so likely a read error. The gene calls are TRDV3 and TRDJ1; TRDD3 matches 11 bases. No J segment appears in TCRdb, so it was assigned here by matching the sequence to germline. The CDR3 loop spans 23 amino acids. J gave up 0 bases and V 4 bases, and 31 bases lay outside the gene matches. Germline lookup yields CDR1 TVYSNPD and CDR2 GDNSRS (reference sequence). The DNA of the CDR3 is TGTGCCTGCTCTGTCCCTTCTTACGCCATTATCTGGGGGATACATCCGAACACCGATAAACTCATCTTT. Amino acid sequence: CACSVPSYAIIWGIHPNTDKLIF.

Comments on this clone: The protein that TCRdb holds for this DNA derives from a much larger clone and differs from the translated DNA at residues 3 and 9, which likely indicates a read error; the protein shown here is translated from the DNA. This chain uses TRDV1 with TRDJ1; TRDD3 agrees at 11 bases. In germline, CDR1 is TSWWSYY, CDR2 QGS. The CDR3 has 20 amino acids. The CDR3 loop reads CAFGELRPSWGIPRADKLIF. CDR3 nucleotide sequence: TGTGCTTTTGGGGAACTACGTCCTTCCTGGGGGATACCTCGAGCCGATAAACTCATCTTT.

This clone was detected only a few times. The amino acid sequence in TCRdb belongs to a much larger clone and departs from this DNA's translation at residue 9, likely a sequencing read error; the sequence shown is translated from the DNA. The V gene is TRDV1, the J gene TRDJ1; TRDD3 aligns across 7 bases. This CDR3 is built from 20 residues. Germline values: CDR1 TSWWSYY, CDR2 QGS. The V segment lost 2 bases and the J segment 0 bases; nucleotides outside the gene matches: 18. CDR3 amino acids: CALGESAYFILGIYTDKLIF. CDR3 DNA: TGTGCTCTTGGGGAATCGGCCTACTTTATACTGGGGATCTACACCGATAAACTCATCTTT.

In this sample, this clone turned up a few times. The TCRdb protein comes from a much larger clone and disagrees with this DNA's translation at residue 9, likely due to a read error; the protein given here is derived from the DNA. The CDR3 DNA is TGTGCTCTTGGGGGTCGACTCCTACAGTTTGGGGGGCCGAAGGTGACAGCACAACTCTTCTTT. This gives the protein CALGGRLLQFGGPKVTAQLFF. The J gene is TRDJ2, the V gene TRDV1; D could derive from TRDD2 or TRDD3 (6 bases each). Matching the DNA to germline supplied the J gene, which TCRdb does not give. The germline gives CDR1 TSWWSYY, CDR2 QGS. The CDR3 is 21 residues long. Trimming cost V 4 bases and J 3 bases, with 30 bases left between them.

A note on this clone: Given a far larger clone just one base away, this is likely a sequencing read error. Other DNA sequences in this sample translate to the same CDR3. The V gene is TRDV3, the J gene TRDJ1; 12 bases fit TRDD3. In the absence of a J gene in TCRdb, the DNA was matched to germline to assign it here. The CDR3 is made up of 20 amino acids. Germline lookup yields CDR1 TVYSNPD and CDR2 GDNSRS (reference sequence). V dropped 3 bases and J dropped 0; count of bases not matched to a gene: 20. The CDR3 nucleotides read TGTGCCTTCATGATTCCCTCGTACTGGGGGATACCCTTGAACACCGATAAACTCATCTTT. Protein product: CAFMIPSYWGIPLNTDKLIF.

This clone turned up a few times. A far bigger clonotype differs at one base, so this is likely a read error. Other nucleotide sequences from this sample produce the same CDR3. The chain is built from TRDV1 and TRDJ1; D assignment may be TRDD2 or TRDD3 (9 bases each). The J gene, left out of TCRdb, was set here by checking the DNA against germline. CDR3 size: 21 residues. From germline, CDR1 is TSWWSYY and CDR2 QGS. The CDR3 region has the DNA TGTGCCCTTGGGGAACTTGACCTTCCTACGTCGTACTGGGGGACCTCCGACAAACTCATCTTT. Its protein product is CALGELDLPTSYWGTSDKLIF.

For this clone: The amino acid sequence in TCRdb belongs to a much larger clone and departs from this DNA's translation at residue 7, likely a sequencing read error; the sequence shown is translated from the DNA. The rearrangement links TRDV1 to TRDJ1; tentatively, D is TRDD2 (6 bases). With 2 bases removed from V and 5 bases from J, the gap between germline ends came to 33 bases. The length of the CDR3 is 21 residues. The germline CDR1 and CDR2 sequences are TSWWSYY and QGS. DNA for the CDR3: TGTGCTCTTGGGGAAAAAGCCCCCTACTTCCTTCTTGGACCCTCGGGGGATAAACTCATCTTT. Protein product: CALGEKAPYFLLGPSGDKLIF.

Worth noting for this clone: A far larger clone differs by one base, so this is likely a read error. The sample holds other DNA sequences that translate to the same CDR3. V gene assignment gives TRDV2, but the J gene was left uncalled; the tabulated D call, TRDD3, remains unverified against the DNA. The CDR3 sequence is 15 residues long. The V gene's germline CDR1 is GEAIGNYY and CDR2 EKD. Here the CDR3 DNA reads TGTGCCTGTGACATGGTGGGGGAGAGCACCGATAAACTTATCTTT. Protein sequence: CACDMVGESTDKLIF.

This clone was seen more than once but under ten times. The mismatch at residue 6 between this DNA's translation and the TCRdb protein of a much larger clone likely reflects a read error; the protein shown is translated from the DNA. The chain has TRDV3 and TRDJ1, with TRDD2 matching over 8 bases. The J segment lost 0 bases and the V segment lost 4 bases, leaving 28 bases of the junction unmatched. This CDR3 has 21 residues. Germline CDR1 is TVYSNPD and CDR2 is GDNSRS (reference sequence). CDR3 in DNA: TGTGCCTCTCAAGGACGCCCTTCCTATCGGCCGCCTGGGAAGTACACCGATAAACTCATCTTT. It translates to CASQGRPSYRPPGKYTDKLIF.

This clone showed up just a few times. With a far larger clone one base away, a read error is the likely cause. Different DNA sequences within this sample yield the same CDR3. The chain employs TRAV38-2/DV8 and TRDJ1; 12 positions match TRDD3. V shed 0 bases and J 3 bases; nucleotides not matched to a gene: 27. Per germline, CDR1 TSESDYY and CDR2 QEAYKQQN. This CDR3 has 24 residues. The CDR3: CAYRSARRWDPLLGDTWSADKLIF. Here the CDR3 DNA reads TGTGCTTATAGGAGCGCGAGACGTTGGGACCCTTTACTGGGGGATACCTGGTCGGCCGATAAACTCATCTTT.

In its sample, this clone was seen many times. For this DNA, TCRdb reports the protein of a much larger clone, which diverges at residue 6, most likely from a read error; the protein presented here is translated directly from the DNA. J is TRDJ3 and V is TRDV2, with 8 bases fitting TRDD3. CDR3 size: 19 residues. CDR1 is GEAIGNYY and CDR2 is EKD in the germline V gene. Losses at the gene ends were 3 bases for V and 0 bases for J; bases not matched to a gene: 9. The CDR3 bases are TGTGCCTGTGACTCCGCGGGGGATAGGAGCTCCTGGGACACCCGACAGATGTTTTTC. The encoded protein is CACDSAGDRSSWDTRQMFF.

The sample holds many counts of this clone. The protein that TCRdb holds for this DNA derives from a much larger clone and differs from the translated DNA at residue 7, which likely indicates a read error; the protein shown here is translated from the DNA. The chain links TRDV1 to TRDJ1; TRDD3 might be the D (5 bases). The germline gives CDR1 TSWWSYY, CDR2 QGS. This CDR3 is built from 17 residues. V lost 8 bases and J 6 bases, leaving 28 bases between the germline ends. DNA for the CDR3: TGTGCTCTTTGTCTGATCTATGACTGGCGTCGGGACCATAAACTCATCTTT. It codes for CALCLIYDWRRDHKLIF.

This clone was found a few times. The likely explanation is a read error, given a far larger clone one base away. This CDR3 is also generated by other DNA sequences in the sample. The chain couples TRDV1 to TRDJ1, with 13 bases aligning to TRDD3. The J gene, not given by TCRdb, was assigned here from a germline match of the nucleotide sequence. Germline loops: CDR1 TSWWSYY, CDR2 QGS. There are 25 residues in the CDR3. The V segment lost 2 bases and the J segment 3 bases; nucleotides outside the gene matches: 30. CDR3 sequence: CALGELSYFWRSPYTGGYAADKLIF. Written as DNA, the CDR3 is TGTGCTCTTGGGGAATTAAGCTACTTTTGGCGGTCTCCATATACTGGGGGATACGCGGCCGATAAACTCATCTTT.

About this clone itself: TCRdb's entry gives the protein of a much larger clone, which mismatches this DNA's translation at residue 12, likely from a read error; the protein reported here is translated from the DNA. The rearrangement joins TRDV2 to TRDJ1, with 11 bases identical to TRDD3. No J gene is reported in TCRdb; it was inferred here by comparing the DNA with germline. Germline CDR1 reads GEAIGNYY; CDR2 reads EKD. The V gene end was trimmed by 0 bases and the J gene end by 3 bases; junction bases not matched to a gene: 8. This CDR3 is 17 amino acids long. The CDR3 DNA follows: TGTGCCTGTGACACCCTTGTGTCTGGGGGATACCCCGATAAACTCATCTTT. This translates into CACDTLVSGGYPDKLIF.

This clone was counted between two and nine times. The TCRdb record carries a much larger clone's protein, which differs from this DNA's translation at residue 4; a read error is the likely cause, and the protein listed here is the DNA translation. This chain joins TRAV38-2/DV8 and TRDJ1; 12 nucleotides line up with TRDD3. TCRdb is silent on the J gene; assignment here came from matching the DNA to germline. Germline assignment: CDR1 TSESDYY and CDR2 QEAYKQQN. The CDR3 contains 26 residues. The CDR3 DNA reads TGTGCTTATGGGAGCGCGTGGGCCCATCCTCTCAAAGACCGGTACTGGGGGATACCAATCTCCGATAAACTCATCTTT. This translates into CAYGSAWAHPLKDRYWGIPISDKLIF.

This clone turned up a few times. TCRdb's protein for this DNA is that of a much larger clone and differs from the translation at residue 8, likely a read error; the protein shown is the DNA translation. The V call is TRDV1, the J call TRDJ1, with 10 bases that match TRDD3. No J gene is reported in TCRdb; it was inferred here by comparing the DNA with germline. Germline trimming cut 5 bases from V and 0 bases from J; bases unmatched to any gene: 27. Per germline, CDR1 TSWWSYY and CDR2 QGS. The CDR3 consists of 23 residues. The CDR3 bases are TGTGCTCTTGGGTCTCCGTATGGTTCAGCCTTCCATAGGGGGATACGCTACACCGATAAACTCATCTTT. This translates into CALGSPYGSAFHRGIRYTDKLIF.

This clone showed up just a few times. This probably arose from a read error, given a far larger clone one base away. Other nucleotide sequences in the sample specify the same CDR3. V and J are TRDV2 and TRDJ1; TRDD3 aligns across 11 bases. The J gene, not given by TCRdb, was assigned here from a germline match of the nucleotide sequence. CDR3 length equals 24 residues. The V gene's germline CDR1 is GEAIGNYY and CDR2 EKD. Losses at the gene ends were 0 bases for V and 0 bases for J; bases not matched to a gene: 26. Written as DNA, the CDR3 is TGTGCCTGTGACACCGTTATCCCTTACTCAGACTGGGGGATAGGTACGAATTACACCGATAAACTCATCTTT. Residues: CACDTVIPYSDWGIGTNYTDKLIF.